This entry describes one T cell receptor beta chain. Authors' analysis steps: Researchers report that nucleated cell counts were estimated from reference gene primer amplification. Profiling relied on immunoSEQ multiplex PCR, and the TCRdb table lists in-frame clones only, not all of them. Clone size and the V and J calls come from that table; the DNA yielded D and trimming. The sample holds approximately 100,000 clones, 65% to 90% seen once. The sample belongs to a study of blood T cell repertoires in COVID-19. What was sequenced was peripheral blood. This sequence originates from an elderly woman with active or convalescent COVID-19.

The CDR3 sequence: CASSLLSGLSYNEQFF. The CDR3 DNA is TGTGCCAGCAGCTTGTTATCGGGTCTCTCCTACAATGAGCAGTTCTTC. The chain carries TRBV5-8 and TRBJ2-1; D gene ambiguous. Germline V gene data show CDR1 as SGHTS and CDR2 as YDEGEE. Trimming removed 1 base from V and 0 bases from J, with 11 bases in between. The CDR3 has 16 amino acids.